A single T cell receptor beta chain is shown here with its context. Both CD4+ and CD8+ T cells were negatively isolated, and TEMRA cells underwent FACS enrichment. The sample is drawn from a study of CD8 T cells in Susac syndrome. cDNA came from roughly 0.5 to 1 ug RNA primed by random hexamers. TCRdb fed the immunoSEQ multiplex PCR reads into MiXCR, producing one record per CDR3 protein. The sample includes 130,000 to 150,000 distinct CDR3 sequences, approximately 94% of them seen just once. The CDR3 loop spans 14 amino acids. The germline V gene has CDR1 KGHSH and CDR2 LQKENI. V was shortened by 4 bases and J by 7 bases, with 14 bases between the two germline ends.

The chain couples TRBV18 to TRBJ2-4; D is unclear. The source material was CD4+ T cells from PBMCs. This TCR was sampled from a human donor with Susac syndrome. CDR3 nucleotide sequence: TGTGCCAGCTCACTCAGTCTGGGTGAGAACATTCAGTACTTC. It translates to CASSLSLGENIQYF.